One sample yielded the 16 T cell receptor beta chains listed below, sequenced in a study of T-cell reconstitution after alpha-beta-depleted transplantation in children. The TCRbeta library was prepared with unique molecular identifiers. TCRdb re-analysed the PCR reads in MiXCR, keeping a single row per CDR3 protein. This table holds 210,000 or so distinct CDR3 sequences, about 9.2% found once. The sequencing used PBMCs from the stem cell graft donor, collected from the stem cell graft. These receptors all come from a human donor who donated a stem cell graft to a child with acute lymphoblastic leukemia.

In this sample, this clonotype turned up many times. The gene calls are TRBV12-3 or TRBV12-4 and TRBJ2-5; 7 nucleotides match TRBD1. The CDR3 covers 13 residues. Germline trimming cut 6 bases from V and 7 bases from J; bases unmatched to any gene: 8. The CDR3 DNA reads as TGTGCCAGCAGCGGACGACAGGGTCTGACCCAGTACTTC. Amino acids: CASSGRQGLTQYF.

This clonotype was counted once. V usage is TRBV30 and J usage is TRBJ2-7, with 9 bases fitting TRBD2. V shed 2 bases, J shed 4 bases, and the junction held 6 bases outside the gene matches. The CDR3 is 14 residues long. The germline CDR1 and CDR2 sequences are GTSNPN and SVGIG (reference sequence). CDR3 residues: CAWSKSLAGYEQYF. In nucleotides, the CDR3 is TGTGCCTGGAGTAAATCCCTAGCGGGATACGAGCAGTACTTC. Together with reference TRBV30 and TRBJ2-7, the CDR3 gives the full variable domain: SQTIHQWPATLVQPVGSPLSLECTVEGTSNPNLYWYRQAAGRGLQLLFYSVGIGQISSEVPQNLSASRPQDRQFILSSKKLLLSDSGFYLCAWSKSLAGYEQYFGPGTRLTVT.

In its sample, this clonotype was seen many times. The rearrangement joins TRBV7-2 to TRBJ2-1, with 8 bases matching TRBD2. J gave up 4 bases and V 6 bases, and 2 bases lay outside the gene matches. The CDR3 sequence is 13 residues long. Per the germline V gene, CDR1 is SGHTA and CDR2 is FQGNSA. CDR3 DNA: TGTGCCAGCAGGACTAGCGCATACAATGAGCAGTTCTTC. Translation gives CASRTSAYNEQFF.

The chain recombines TRBV18 with TRBJ2-5; D call uncertain. This CDR3 has 13 amino acids. Germline CDR1 is KGHSH and CDR2 is LQKENI. Trimming cost V 0 bases and J 5 bases, with 7 bases left between them. CDR3 loop: CASSPPPEETQYF. CDR3 DNA sequence: TGTGCCAGCTCACCACCCCCTGAGGAGACCCAGTACTTC.

The chain recombines TRBV30 with TRBJ1-2, with D uncertain. The CDR3 is 12 amino acids. Per the germline V gene, CDR1 is GTSNPN and CDR2 is SVGIG (reference sequence). V lost 3 bases to trimming and J lost 4 bases, with 9 bases between them. DNA of the CDR3: TGTGCCTGGAGCCAGCGTGGCTATGGCTACACCTTC. Residues: CAWSQRGYGYTF. The full variable domain, rest sourced from reference TRBV30 and TRBJ1-2, is SQTIHQWPATLVQPVGSPLSLECTVEGTSNPNLYWYRQAAGRGLQLLFYSVGIGQISSEVPQNLSASRPQDRQFILSSKKLLLSDSGFYLCAWSQRGYGYTFGSGTRLTVV.

This clonotype turned up a few times. V is TRBV19 and J is TRBJ2-6, with D hard to call. The CDR3 loop spans 15 amino acids. Trimming removed 2 bases from V and 4 bases from J, with 9 bases in between. The germline gives CDR1 LNHDA, CDR2 SQIVND (reference sequence). The CDR3 loop is CASSIPGLGANVLTF. DNA of the CDR3: TGTGCCAGTAGTATACCCGGCCTAGGGGCCAACGTCCTGACTTTC.

This clonotype has a count of ten or more. The chain combines TRBV7-8 with TRBJ2-5; D unresolved. The CDR3 length is 13 residues. Germline V gives CDR1 SGHVS, CDR2 FQNEAQ. The V end was cut by 5 bases, the J end by 4 bases, with 11 bases between. CDR3: CASSRPGVETQYF. The CDR3 DNA reads as TGTGCCAGCAGCCGACCCGGCGTAGAGACCCAGTACTTC.

CDR3 coding DNA: TGTGCCAGCAGCCCAAGACAGGACTCCTACAATGAGCAGTTCTTC. This translates into CASSPRQDSYNEQFF. The gene calls are TRBV11-2 and TRBJ2-1; TRBD1 is a possible D gene (6 bases). CDR1 SGHAT and CDR2 FQNNGV come from the germline V gene. CDR3 length: 15 residues. Trimming removed 5 bases at V and 0 bases at J, with 11 bases between.

V usage is TRBV5-1 and J usage is TRBJ2-7, with a possible D match to TRBD2 (6 bases). Trimming took off 1 base at V and 2 bases at J, with 10 bases between the two ends. The CDR3 runs to 14 residues. Per the germline V gene, CDR1 is SGHRS and CDR2 is YFSETQ. This CDR3 is CASSLWGEAYEQYF. Here the CDR3 DNA reads TGCGCCAGCAGCTTGTGGGGGGAAGCCTACGAGCAGTACTTC.

This clonotype was detected only a few times. This chain uses TRBV7-9 with TRBJ2-5; tentative D call: TRBD1 (6 bases). The germline CDR1 and CDR2 sequences are SEHNR and FQNEAQ (reference sequence). The CDR3 extends over 13 amino acids. Between the trimmed V and J ends, which lost 7 bases and 5 bases, there was a span of 14 bases. The CDR3 coding sequence is TGTGCCAGCACCCCACAGGGTTTGGAGACCCAGTACTTC. Its protein is CASTPQGLETQYF.

This clonotype was seen repeatedly, ten times or more. The chain has TRBV10-2 and TRBJ1-2; possible D gene TRBD1, 6 bases. The CDR3 is made up of 13 amino acids. The germline V gene encodes CDR1 WSHSY and CDR2 SAAADI. The germline V and J ends were trimmed by 6 bases and 3 bases, with 11 bases remaining between them. In DNA form, the CDR3 reads TGCGCCAGCAGCCCAGGACAGCACTATGGCTACACCTTC. This gives the protein CASSPGQHYGYTF.

This clonotype was observed a handful of times. This chain joins TRBV10-3 and TRBJ2-5; D ambiguous. The germline V gene encodes CDR1 ENHRY and CDR2 SYGVKD. V lost 7 bases and J 0 bases, leaving 9 bases between the germline ends. The CDR3 runs 13 residues. The CDR3 here is CAIMAAHQETQYF. DNA of the CDR3: TGTGCCATCATGGCAGCTCACCAAGAGACCCAGTACTTC.

The gene calls are TRBV10-3 and TRBJ2-3; D possibly corresponds to TRBD2 (6 bases). V was shortened by 4 bases and J by 5 bases, with 13 bases between the two germline ends. The CDR3 is 14 amino acids. CDR1 and CDR2 from the germline V gene are ENHRY and SYGVKD. Here the CDR3 reads CAISGLDSGDTQYF. The CDR3 coding sequence is TGTGCCATCAGTGGACTAGATTCGGGAGATACGCAGTATTTT.

This rearrangement joins TRBV6-1 to TRBJ2-7; perhaps D is TRBD1 or TRBD2 (5 bases each). CDR3 length equals 16 residues. CDR1 is MNHNS, CDR2 SASEGT, per germline. Trimming left V 6 bases short and J 0 bases short, with 18 bases between. CDR3: CASSLTGDQSSYEQYF. DNA for the CDR3: TGTGCCAGCAGCCTGACCGGGGACCAGAGCTCCTACGAGCAGTACTTC.

This clonotype was observed a few times. The chain combines TRBV20-1 with TRBJ1-2, with D tentatively TRBD1 (5 bases). This CDR3 spans 15 amino acids. Trimming left V 1 base short and J 0 bases short, with 12 bases between. CDR1 DFQATT and CDR2 SNEGSKA come from the germline V gene (reference sequence). CDR3 protein: CSARGGEPSNYGYTF. For the CDR3, the DNA is TGCAGTGCTAGAGGGGGGGAACCTTCTAACTATGGCTACACCTTC.

The chain recombines TRBV18 with TRBJ2-5, with D possibly being TRBD1 or TRBD2 (5 bases each). This CDR3 has 16 amino acids. The germline CDR1 and CDR2 sequences are KGHSH and LQKENI. The V end lost 0 bases, the J end lost 5 bases, and 16 bases lay between the germline ends. The CDR3 region is CASSPPGTSVGETQYF. CDR3 nucleotides: TGTGCCAGCTCACCACCTGGGACGTCGGTTGGGGAGACCCAGTACTTC.